Described below is a single TCR beta chain sequence and its context. This record belongs to a study of blood T cell repertoires in COVID-19. Across the whole study: Some COVID-19 samples were acute and others convalescent; all came from the United States, Italy and Spain. In each case, the material was cDNA or gDNA derived from T cells, B-cell-depleted T cells, or PBMCs.

Authors' methods: Reference gene primer amplification gave estimated nucleated cell counts. The repertoire was sequenced with immunoSEQ multiplex PCR; TCRdb's copy has only in-frame clones and lacks some. V and J calls and clone size are those listed in that table; D and trimming were worked out from the DNA. The sample lists 200,000 to 250,000 clones, around nine tenths occurring once. The CDR3 is 16 residues long. The V segment lost 3 bases and the J segment 2 bases; nucleotides outside the gene matches: 6. CDR1 and CDR2 (germline): MNHNS, SASEGT. The genes are TRBV6-1 and TRBJ1-3; TRBD1 matches at 8 bases. The clonotype comes from a woman between 18 and 29 years old who had recovered from COVID-19. Sequencing was carried out using peripheral blood. The CDR3 spells CASSEQGAVPGNTIYF. The CDR3 nucleotides read TGTGCCAGCAGTGAGCAGGGGGCTGTACCTGGAAACACCATATATTTT.